The 10 T cell receptor beta chains in this list originate from one sample, sequenced in a study of identical twins. TCRdb reprocessed the 5' RACE reads with MiXCR, giving one entry per CDR3 protein. The sample yields roughly 280,000 distinct CDR3 sequences, less than 9.5% seen once. The same specimen was also included in a second study, on yellow fever vaccine responses in identical twins.

Sequenced input: CD8+ T cells sorted from blood. These receptors originate from a woman under 30 in good health.

This clonotype was detected ten times or more. This chain connects TRBV29-1 to TRBJ2-5; 11 nucleotides line up with TRBD2. J was trimmed by 5 bases and V by 4 bases; bases with no gene match: 9. Germline CDR1 SQVTM, CDR2 ANQGSEA. The CDR3 spans 15 residues. In nucleotides, the CDR3 is TGCAGCGTTGTCCTAGCGGGAGGTCCCCCGGAGACCCAGTACTTC. Its translation is CSVVLAGGPPETQYF.

The chain employs TRBV18 and TRBJ2-5; perhaps TRBD2 as D (5 bases). Trimming removed 3 bases at V and 2 bases at J, with 16 bases between. CDR3 length: 16 amino acids. CDR1 and CDR2 from the germline V gene are KGHSH and LQKENI. The CDR3 DNA is TGTGCCAGCTCACCGCCAATCCTAGCACCTCAAGAGACCCAGTACTTC. Translating it yields CASSPPILAPQETQYF.

In its sample, this clonotype was seen many times. V usage is TRBV12-3 or TRBV12-4 and J usage is TRBJ1-5, with D hard to call. The CDR3 is 13 amino acids. V was pared by 3 bases and J by 6 bases, with 9 bases between. The CDR3 coding sequence is TGTGCCAGCAGTTTTCTAGGGTTTCAGCCCCAGCATTTT. As protein: CASSFLGFQPQHF.

This clonotype was counted a few times. The rearrangement joins TRBV20-1 to TRBJ1-1; D gene ambiguous. Germline CDR1 DFQATT, CDR2 SNEGSKA (reference sequence). Trimming removed 1 base at V and 4 bases at J, with 16 bases between. This CDR3 contains 15 residues. CDR3 sequence (DNA): TGCAGTGCTAGAGTACGGACCCAAAGGTCCACTGAAGCTTTCTTT. Translation: CSARVRTQRSTEAFF.

This clonotype has a handful of counts. The chain carries TRBV7-2 and TRBJ2-6, with D maybe TRBD1 (5 bases). CDR1 and CDR2 (germline): SGHTA, FQGNSA. V shed 1 base and J shed 2 bases, with 12 bases lying between them. This CDR3 has 17 residues. The CDR3 DNA reads TGTGCCAGCAGCTTAGTGGATCAGGGAACTGGGGCCAACGTCCTGACTTTC. Amino acids: CASSLVDQGTGANVLTF.

The CDR3 region has the DNA TGCAGTGCTAGTCCAGCGGGGGGATACGAGCAGTACTTC. Amino acids: CSASPAGGYEQYF. The chain combines TRBV20-1 with TRBJ2-7, with 9 bases matching TRBD2. This CDR3 spans 13 amino acids. Germline V gives CDR1 DFQATT, CDR2 SNEGSKA (reference sequence). With V trimmed by 3 bases and J by 4 bases, 4 bases remained unmatched.

This clonotype was recorded at least ten times. V usage is TRBV10-3 and J usage is TRBJ2-1, with D hard to call. Germline CDR1 reads ENHRY; CDR2 reads SYGVKD. The V end lost 0 bases, the J end lost 5 bases, and 8 bases lay between the germline ends. CDR3 length equals 14 residues. The CDR3 nucleotides are TGTGCCATCAGTGAGTCAGGACCCAACAATGAGCAGTTCTTC. Residues: CAISESGPNNEQFF.

This clonotype was counted many times. This chain uses TRBV29-1 with TRBJ1-4; D remains unclear. Trimming took 4 bases from V and 3 from J, leaving 6 bases between them. Germline CDR1 SQVTM, CDR2 ANQGSEA. The CDR3 consists of 12 residues. CDR3: CSVVIPNEKLFF. In nucleotides, the CDR3 is TGCAGCGTTGTCATCCCTAATGAAAAACTGTTTTTT.

This clonotype was counted many times. This chain connects TRBV10-3 to TRBJ2-5, with unresolved D. CDR1 ENHRY and CDR2 SYGVKD come from the germline V gene. The V gene lost 3 bases and the J gene lost 1 base, with 12 bases spanning the gap. The CDR3 loop spans 15 amino acids. This chain's CDR3 is CAISEGGETQETQYF. Written as DNA, the CDR3 is TGTGCCATCAGTGAAGGTGGGGAAACCCAAGAGACCCAGTACTTC.

The genes are TRBV29-1 and TRBJ2-5; D might be TRBD1 (5 bases). The germline V gene encodes CDR1 SQVTM and CDR2 ANQGSEA. With 4 bases removed from V and 5 bases from J, the gap between germline ends came to 11 bases. The CDR3 is 12 residues long. CDR3 protein: CSVAGHGETQYF. CDR3 DNA: TGCAGCGTTGCAGGGCATGGGGAGACCCAGTACTTC.